This T cell receptor (beta chain) was found in a study of OX40 agonist ivuxolimab in advanced cancers. Overall study: Patients took ivuxolimab, an agonistic anti-OX40 (CD134) antibody. The dose of intravenous ivuxolimab that patients received every 2 weeks ranged from 0.01 to 10 mg/kg.

The assay was immunoSEQ multiplex PCR, and TCRdb's table has in-frame clones only and misses some. The data show approximately 89,000 clones, about 91% seen once. CDR1 and CDR2 (germline): SGHVT, SQSDAQ. V lost 5 bases and J 5 bases, leaving 22 bases between the germline ends. The CDR3 consists of 18 residues. Samples were taken at baseline and on day 1 of cycles 4 and 7. The chain employs TRBV7-4 and TRBJ2-6; D unresolved. The receptor's source is an adult with an advanced solid tumor such as melanoma, head and neck, liver or kidney cancer. Sample: CD4+ or CD8+ T cells sorted from blood, taken in a trial of the OX40 agonist ivuxolimab. The CDR3 protein is CASSAPSSSQSRANVLTF. CDR3 coding DNA: TGTGCCAGCAGCGCTCCCAGTTCATCACAAAGTCGGGCCAACGTCCTGACTTTC.